Listed below are T cell receptor beta chains from one sample, sequenced in a study of blood T cell repertoires in COVID-19. The table came from immunoSEQ multiplex PCR; TCRdb's copy has only in-frame clones and leaves some out. The top ten clones hold approximately 4% of a sample with about 260,000 clones, less than 90% of them seen once. Sequencing input: peripheral blood. These receptors came from a man in his sixties with acute or convalescent COVID-19. Each CDR3 is given with its conserved first and last residue. D genes are given only for firm matches. A row's size may be missing; if present it is once, few, many or a size class.

D gene	J gene	clone size	V gene	CDR3 DNA	CDR3 protein
NA	TRBJ2-2	NA	TRBV5-1	TGCGCCAGCAGCTTGGGAGGGACACCGAACACCGGGGAGCTGTTTTTT	CASSLGGTPNTGELFF
NA	TRBJ1-1	once	TRBV5-1	TGCGCCAGCAGCTTGGCAGGTGAAGCTTTCTTT	CASSLAGEAFF
TRBD1	TRBJ2-5	NA	TRBV9	TGTGCCAGCAGCGTATACCCCGACAGGGAGGAGACCCAGTACTTC	CASSVYPDREETQYF
TRBD2	TRBJ2-2	NA	TRBV4-3	TGCGCCAGCAGCCAAGATAAAGGGGCGGGGGCGAACACCGGGGAGCTGTTTTTT	CASSQDKGAGANTGELFF
NA	TRBJ2-7	NA	TRBV25-1	TGTGCCAGCAGTGATGGGGGGAACTACGAGCAGTACTTC	CASSDGGNYEQYF
NA	TRBJ2-3	NA	TRBV30	TGTGCCTGGACTACGCTGGGCCCAGATACGCAGTATTTT	CAWTTLGPDTQYF
NA	TRBJ2-5	NA	TRBV6-5	TGTGCCAGCAGTTACTCGTACAGGGTAGAGACCCAGTACTTC	CASSYSYRVETQYF
NA	TRBJ1-4	NA	TRBV19	TGTGCCAGTTCGGAGGGGAATGAAAAACTGTTTTTT	CASSEGNEKLFF
TRBD1	TRBJ1-4	NA	TRBV6-6	TGTGCCAGCAGTCCGGGACAGGGAGTTGAAAAACTGTTTTTT	CASSPGQGVEKLFF
TRBD2	TRBJ2-7	NA	TRBV29-1	TGCAGCGTAGGCCAGTGGCGGGGGGGCTACGAGCAGTACTTC	CSVGQWRGGYEQYF
TRBD1	TRBJ2-7	NA	TRBV27	TGTGCCAGCAGTCGGACAGGGAAAGGTTACGAGCAGTACTTC	CASSRTGKGYEQYF
TRBD2	TRBJ2-7	NA	TRBV12-5	TGTGCTAGGAGACTGACTAGCGAATGCTACGAGCAGTACTTC	CARRLTSECYEQYF
TRBD1	TRBJ2-6	once	TRBV7-3	TGTGCCAGCAGCCTTGCGACAGGGGGAGGGGGGGCCAACGTCCTGACTTTC	CASSLATGGGGANVLTF
NA	TRBJ1-2	NA	TRBV4-1	TGCGCCAGCAGCCAAGTCGGGGGTTTTGGCTACACCTTC	CASSQVGGFGYTF
TRBD1	TRBJ1-5	NA	TRBV28	TGTGCCAGCAGGCAGGGGGATCAGCCCCAGCATTTT	CASRQGDQPQHF
NA	TRBJ2-7	NA	TRBV6-2/TRBV6-3	TGTGCCAGCAGTTACTCGAGACAAACCTACGAGCAGTACTTC	CASSYSRQTYEQYF
NA	TRBJ2-3	NA	TRBV5-6	TGTGCCAGCAGCTTGGGCCCTGGGGGCGCAGATACGCAGTATTTT	CASSLGPGGADTQYF
TRBD1	TRBJ2-5	NA	TRBV6-5	TGTGCCAGCAGTACCCGACAGGGCAGAGGGGGGACCCAGTACTTC	CASSTRQGRGGTQYF
NA	TRBJ2-7	NA	TRBV18	TGTGCCAGCTCACCCAGGGTGAGCTCCTACGAGCAGTACTTC	CASSPRVSSYEQYF
NA	TRBJ2-7	NA	TRBV3-1/TRBV3-2	TGTGCCAGCAGCCAAGATTGGGCAGGAAGCTCCTACGAGCAGTACTTC	CASSQDWAGSSYEQYF
TRBD1	TRBJ1-2	NA	TRBV10-3	TGTGCCATCAGTGTAGGTCCCGACAGGGGAATTAGTGGCTACACCTTC	CAISVGPDRGISGYTF
TRBD1	TRBJ1-5	once	TRBV19	TGTGCCAGTAGCTTGACAGGGAATCAGCCCCAGCATTTT	CASSLTGNQPQHF
TRBD2	TRBJ2-5	once	TRBV2	TGTGCCAGCTTAGCGGGAGAAGGGGAGACCCAGTACTTC	CASLAGEGETQYF
TRBD1	TRBJ2-5	NA	TRBV3-1/TRBV3-2	TGTGCCAGCAGCCAAGTAGGACAGGGTTCGAAAGAGACCCAGTACTTC	CASSQVGQGSKETQYF
NA	TRBJ1-1	NA	TRBV21-1	TGTGCCAGCAGCCCCCATCGACAGACCGGAAACACTGAAGCTTTCTTT	CASSPHRQTGNTEAFF
NA	TRBJ2-3	NA	TRBV10-3	TGTGCCATCAGTGAGTCGGGGCGATCCTATTCCACAGATACGCAGTATTTT	CAISESGRSYSTDTQYF
NA	TRBJ1-5	NA	TRBV19	TGTGCCAGTAGTCCCGGAGTCAATCAGCCCCAGCATTTT	CASSPGVNQPQHF
TRBD1	TRBJ1-5	NA	TRBV2	TGTGCCAGCAGCCAGGGGGGAACCGCTTATCAGCCCCAGCATTTT	CASSQGGTAYQPQHF
TRBD1	TRBJ1-2	NA	TRBV27	TGTGCCAGCAGCCGGGACAGGTTGTTTAACTATGGCTACACCTTC	CASSRDRLFNYGYTF
TRBD2	TRBJ2-1	NA	TRBV14	TGTGCCAGCAGCCAGACCCCCTCGGGGGGGCCCCTCTACAATGAGCAGTTCTTC	CASSQTPSGGPLYNEQFF
NA	TRBJ2-7	NA	TRBV10-3	TGTGCCATCAGTGGGAGGGCAGAAGAGCAGTACTTC	CAISGRAEEQYF
NA	TRBJ2-1	NA	TRBV18	TGTGCCAGCTCACCAAAACAGACGATCGGTGCTGGGCAGTTCTTC	CASSPKQTIGAGQFF
NA	TRBJ1-5	NA	TRBV9	TGTGCCAGCAGCCCCCGTAGGCCTTCCGGGACACCGAATCAGCCCCAGCATTTT	CASSPRRPSGTPNQPQHF